The 27 T cell receptor beta chains in this list originate from one sample, sequenced in a study of cytomegalovirus exposure and HLA in healthy donors. Some clones are missing from TCRdb's copy, which holds only in-frame ones; the method was immunoSEQ multiplex PCR. This sample carries about 240,000 clones, about 87% of them seen once, and the ten largest clones take about 2.8%. The sample taken for sequencing was PBMCs. The source of these receptors is a man between 18 and 29 years old in good health and CMV-seronegative.

J is TRBJ2-7 and V is TRBV11-2; 10 nucleotides line up with TRBD2. The V gene end was trimmed by 5 bases and the J gene end by 6 bases; junction bases not matched to a gene: 7. CDR3 length equals 14 residues. Per germline, CDR1 SGHAT and CDR2 FQNNGV. CDR3 nucleotide sequence: TGTGCCAGCAGCCCAGCGGGAGGGCCCGGCGAGCAGTACTTC. This translates into CASSPAGGPGEQYF.

This sequence joins TRBV7-2 and TRBJ2-5; 9 nucleotides match TRBD2. CDR1 and CDR2 (germline): SGHTA, FQGNSA. The CDR3 runs 13 residues. The V and J ends lost 8 bases and 5 bases, in that order; junction bases with no gene match: 6. CDR3 in amino acids: CASRRGGGETQYF. Written as DNA, the CDR3 is TGTGCCAGCCGGCGGGGGGGCGGGGAGACCCAGTACTTC. Combining the CDR3 with reference TRBV7-2 and TRBJ2-5 gives the whole variable domain GAGVSQSPSNKVTEKGKDVELRCDPISGHTALYWYRQSLGQGLEFLIYFQGNSAPDKSGLPSDRFSAERTGGSVSTLTIQRTQQEDSAVYLCASRRGGGETQYFGPGTRLLVL.

The chain employs TRBV5-6 and TRBJ1-2; 11 nucleotides match TRBD1. CDR3 length: 17 residues. The germline V gene has CDR1 SGHDT and CDR2 YYEEEE. Trimming cost V 2 bases and J 8 bases; bases outside gene matches: 14. CDR3 nucleotides: TGTGCCAGCAGCTTTAAAACCCTGGGACAGGGGGGGTCCGGCTACACCTTC. It codes for CASSFKTLGQGGSGYTF. Complete variable domain (other parts from reference TRBV5-6 and TRBJ1-2): DAGVTQSPTHLIKTRGQQVTLRCSPKSGHDTVSWYQQALGQGPQFIFQYYEEEERQRGNFPDRFSGHQFPNYSSELNVNALLLGDSALYLCASSFKTLGQGGSGYTFGSGTRLTVV.

The rearrangement joins TRBV6-5 to TRBJ2-2, with 8 bases identical to TRBD2. Germline trimming cut 5 bases from V and 9 bases from J; bases unmatched to any gene: 8. The CDR3 covers 14 residues. In germline, CDR1 is MNHEY, CDR2 SVGAGI. Here the CDR3 reads CASSPGLGFRELFF. CDR3 bases: TGTGCCAGCAGTCCGGGACTAGGTTTTAGGGAGCTGTTTTTT.

DNA of the CDR3: TGCGCCAGCAGCCAAGTAGCAACCAGGGGGAACTATGGCTACACCTTC. Translation gives CASSQVATRGNYGYTF. The J gene is TRBJ1-2, the V gene TRBV4-1; TRBD1 matches 7 bases. The V and J ends lost 1 base and 2 bases, in that order; junction bases with no gene match: 7. CDR3 length: 16 amino acids. From germline, CDR1 is MGHRA and CDR2 YSYEKL.

The V and J genes are TRBV19 and TRBJ2-5; TRBD2 matches 11 bases. Germline lookup yields CDR1 LNHDA and CDR2 SQIVND (reference sequence). The junction had 2 bases not matched to a gene; V was cut back by 5 bases and J by 3 bases. This CDR3 is built from 14 residues. CDR3 sequence (DNA): TGTGCCAGTAGTCCTAGCGGGGGGAAAGAGACCCAGTACTTC. Its translation: CASSPSGGKETQYF. Variable domain in full (rest from reference TRBV19 and TRBJ2-5): DGGITQSPKYLFRKEGQNVTLSCEQNLNHDAMYWYRQDPGQGLRLIYYSQIVNDFQKGDIAEGYSVSREKKESFPLTVTSAQKNPTAFYLCASSPSGGKETQYFGPGTRLLVL.

This chain uses TRBV28 with TRBJ2-7; 7 nucleotides match TRBD1. The length of the CDR3 is 15 residues. Losses at the gene ends were 1 base for V and 2 bases for J; bases not matched to a gene: 5. Germline CDR1 is MDHEN and CDR2 is SYDVKM. Written as DNA, the CDR3 is TGTGCCAGCAGTTTATACCGACAGGGCCCCTACGAGCAGTACTTC. Amino acid sequence: CASSLYRQGPYEQYF.

The chain recombines TRBV6-5 with TRBJ2-1; D remains ambiguous. CDR3 length equals 11 residues. The V gene's germline CDR1 is MNHEY and CDR2 SVGAGI. V lost 8 bases and J 4 bases, leaving 6 bases between the germline ends. This chain's CDR3 is CASHQYNEQFF. The CDR3 DNA follows: TGTGCCAGCCACCAGTACAATGAGCAGTTCTTC.

V gene TRBV30 combines with J gene TRBJ1-2; 9 positions agree with TRBD1. Unmatched junction bases numbered 5, after V lost 2 bases and J lost 4 bases. Germline CDR1 is GTSNPN and CDR2 is SVGIG (reference sequence). The CDR3 is made up of 14 amino acids. CDR3 sequence reads: CAWSSDRGFYGYTF. The CDR3 region has the DNA TGTGCCTGGAGTTCAGACAGGGGGTTCTATGGCTACACCTTC.

In this sample, this clone turned up a few times. Within the sample, other DNA sequences also encode this same CDR3. The chain recombines TRBV9 with TRBJ2-7; perhaps TRBD2 as D (5 bases). This CDR3 is 13 amino acids long. V was trimmed by 0 bases and J by 3 bases, leaving 7 bases between them. Looked up from germline, CDR1 is SGDLS and CDR2 is YYNGEE. The CDR3 region is CASSVGENYEQYF. The CDR3 nucleotides are TGTGCCAGCAGCGTAGGGGAGAACTACGAGCAGTACTTC.

This chain links TRBV6-1 with TRBJ1-2; 10 bases fit TRBD1. Germline CDR1 MNHNS, CDR2 SASEGT. The CDR3 has 15 amino acids. The J segment lost 2 bases and the V segment lost 4 bases, leaving 4 bases of the junction unmatched. The CDR3 sequence: CASSGGQGLNYGYTF. CDR3 DNA sequence: TGTGCCAGCAGTGGGGGACAGGGGTTGAACTATGGCTACACCTTC.

This chain links TRBV7-6 with TRBJ2-7, with TRBD2 identical over 9 bases. CDR1 SGHVS and CDR2 FNYEAQ come from the germline V gene. Trimming took 2 bases from V and 7 from J; bases not matched to a gene: 9. The CDR3 is made up of 15 amino acids. CDR3 nucleotide sequence: TGTGCCAGCAGCTTATATAGCGGGAGTAGGGGTGAGCAGTACTTC. This gives the protein CASSLYSGSRGEQYF.

This clone appeared a single time. The chain uses TRBV5-1 and TRBJ2-3, with 9 bases that match TRBD1. This CDR3 spans 14 amino acids. Trimming took 0 bases from V and 7 from J; bases not matched to a gene: 3. The germline gives CDR1 SGHRS, CDR2 YFSETQ. The CDR3: CASSLGQGENTQYF. CDR3 coding DNA: TGCGCCAGCAGCTTGGGACAGGGGGAAAATACGCAGTATTTT.

V and J are TRBV27 and TRBJ2-2; D is unresolved. V was clipped by 4 bases and J by 3 bases, with 3 bases between them. CDR1 is MNHEY, CDR2 SMNVEV, per germline (reference sequence). This CDR3 is built from 12 residues. The DNA for the CDR3 is TGTGCCAGCAGTTACTACACCGGGGAGCTGTTTTTT. The encoded protein is CASSYYTGELFF.

This clone appeared once. The rearrangement links TRBV11-2 to TRBJ2-3; tentatively, D is TRBD2 (5 bases). The V and J ends lost 4 bases and 0 bases respectively, with 14 bases between them. Germline V lookup: CDR1 SGHAT, CDR2 FQNNGV. This CDR3 has 16 amino acids. DNA for the CDR3: TGTGCCAGCAGCTCCGGTGTGAGGGTGAGCACAGATACGCAGTATTTT. It codes for CASSSGVRVSTDTQYF.

The chain employs TRBV27 and TRBJ2-7, with TRBD1 matching over 8 bases. The CDR3 consists of 14 residues. Germline CDR1 is MNHEY and CDR2 is SMNVEV (reference sequence). J gave up 5 bases and V 3 bases, and 6 bases lay outside the gene matches. The CDR3 nucleotides are TGTGCCAGCAGTTTCCGGACAGGGAACAACGAGCAGTACTTC. Translating gives CASSFRTGNNEQYF.

The chain joins TRBV29-1 to TRBJ2-7; D gene ambiguous. The CDR3 sequence is 12 residues long. Per the germline V gene, CDR1 is SQVTM and CDR2 is ANQGSEA. The V gene lost 4 bases and the J gene lost 7 bases, with 14 bases spanning the gap. This chain's CDR3 is CSVVSLRMEQYF. In DNA form, the CDR3 reads TGCAGCGTTGTCTCTTTGCGGATGGAGCAGTACTTC.

The chain employs TRBV28 and TRBJ1-4; possibly TRBD1 for D (6 bases). Germline CDR1 and CDR2: MDHEN and SYDVKM. The ends were cut back, 5 bases at V and 10 bases at J, with 11 bases in the middle. The CDR3 length is 12 residues. CDR3 coding DNA: TGTGCCAGCAGTCCCCCCAGGGGAAAACTGTTTTTT. It yields the protein CASSPPRGKLFF. Full variable domain (missing parts from reference TRBV28 and TRBJ1-4): DVKVTQSSRYLVKRTGEKVFLECVQDMDHENMFWYRQDPGLGLRLIYFSYDVKMKEKGDIPEGYSVSREKKERFSLILESASTNQTSMYLCASSPPRGKLFFGSGTQLSVL.

This chain connects TRBV6-5 to TRBJ2-5, with D unresolved. Trimming took off 6 bases at V and 7 bases at J, with 12 bases between the two ends. CDR3 length: 12 amino acids. Per germline, CDR1 MNHEY and CDR2 SVGAGI. The CDR3 nucleotides read TGTGCCAGCAGCGCCCTGGGCCGGACCCAGTACTTC. This gives the protein CASSALGRTQYF.

This clone came up a few times. The rearrangement links TRBV9 to TRBJ2-5, with D maybe TRBD2 (5 bases). The CDR3 has 15 residues. V gave up 4 bases and J gave up 2 bases, with 15 bases separating them. CDR1 and CDR2 (germline): SGDLS, YYNGEE. The CDR3 DNA reads TGTGCCAGCAGCCCTCATGGACTCTCTCAAGAGACCCAGTACTTC. Its protein is CASSPHGLSQETQYF.

J is TRBJ2-1 and V is TRBV29-1; D is undetermined. Germline CDR1 is SQVTM and CDR2 is ANQGSEA. CDR3 length: 12 residues. V was cut by 2 bases and J by 6 bases, with 8 bases left in between. CDR3 bases: TGCAGCGTTGAACAGCGAAGCAATGAGCAGTTCTTC. It translates to CSVEQRSNEQFF.

The chain links TRBV7-9 to TRBJ1-1; TRBD1 agrees at 7 bases. The CDR3 covers 16 residues. Trimming removed 0 bases from V and 3 bases from J; junction bases left unmatched: 7. CDR1 and CDR2 from the germline V gene are SEHNR and FQNEAQ (reference sequence). DNA for the CDR3: TGTGCCAGCAGCTTAGCAAGACAGGGTTTGGACACTGAAGCTTTCTTT. This gives the protein CASSLARQGLDTEAFF.

This clone was observed a handful of times. The chain uses TRBV27 and TRBJ2-2; 11 positions agree with TRBD1. Germline CDR1 reads MNHEY; CDR2 reads SMNVEV (reference sequence). V shed 4 bases and J 2 bases; nucleotides not matched to a gene: 6. The CDR3 consists of 17 residues. As DNA, the CDR3 is TGTGCCAGCAGTTATAAAGGACAGGGGGCTAACACCGGGGAGCTGTTTTTT. Translating it yields CASSYKGQGANTGELFF.

The J gene is TRBJ2-7, the V gene TRBV28, with D maybe TRBD2 (6 bases). Germline V lookup: CDR1 MDHEN, CDR2 SYDVKM. Trimming removed 5 bases at V and 0 bases at J, with 17 bases between. This CDR3 region has 16 residues. CDR3 in DNA: TGTGCCAGCAGTCATAGTAGCGGAGCCAGCTCCTACGAGCAGTACTTC. Translation gives CASSHSSGASSYEQYF.

Only one count was recorded for this clone. The CDR3 spells CSVEFGTGRVDTQYF. DNA of the CDR3: TGCAGCGTTGAATTTGGGACAGGGCGTGTGGATACGCAGTATTTT. The chain recombines TRBV29-1 with TRBJ2-3; 9 bases agree with TRBD1. Germline lookup yields CDR1 SQVTM and CDR2 ANQGSEA. V gave up 2 bases and J gave up 6 bases; unmatched junction bases: 9. The CDR3 has 15 amino acids.

The V call is TRBV7-2, the J call TRBJ2-3, with TRBD2 identical over 9 bases. The trim removed 7 bases at V and 1 base at J, leaving 3 bases unmatched. The CDR3 consists of 14 residues. The germline CDR1 and CDR2 sequences are SGHTA and FQGNSA. The DNA of the CDR3 is TGTGCCAGCAATCGACTAGCGGGCACAGATACGCAGTATTTT. Its protein is CASNRLAGTDTQYF.

The chain couples TRBV6-5 to TRBJ2-1, with D perhaps TRBD2 (5 bases). CDR1 is MNHEY, CDR2 SVGAGI, per germline. Between the trimmed V and J ends, which lost 9 bases and 3 bases, there was a span of 9 bases. The CDR3 consists of 12 residues. DNA of the CDR3: TGTGCCAGTCCGGGGTACTACAATGAGCAGTTCTTC. Translation gives CASPGYYNEQFF.